These 32 T cell receptor beta chains came from one sample sequenced in a study of cytomegalovirus exposure and HLA in healthy donors. The PCR used 60 Vbeta and 13 Jbeta primers. This table comes from immunoSEQ multiplex PCR, and its TCRdb copy is limited to in-frame clones, with some not included. The sample records roughly 200,000 clones, roughly 78% being singletons. The specimen sequenced was PBMCs. The receptors originated from a boy under 18 in good health and CMV-seronegative.

This chain links TRBV4-3 with TRBJ2-2, with D possibly matching TRBD1 (6 bases). This CDR3 region has 19 residues. Germline V gene data show CDR1 as LGHNA and CDR2 as YSLEER. V dropped 0 bases and J dropped 0 bases, with 17 bases sitting between them. The CDR3 nucleotides are TGCGCCAGCAGCCAAGATCCTAGGACAGCCGATTCGAACACCGGGGAGCTGTTTTTT. Its translation is CASSQDPRTADSNTGELFF.

The V and J genes are TRBV10-3 and TRBJ1-2; D gene uncertain. This CDR3 region has 13 residues. V was clipped by 0 bases and J by 4 bases, with 6 bases between them. CDR1 ENHRY and CDR2 SYGVKD come from the germline V gene. The CDR3 bases are TGTGCCATCAGTGAGTCTTCAGTCTATGGCTACACCTTC. Residues: CAISESSVYGYTF.

The J gene is TRBJ1-3, the V gene TRBV7-2; D is undetermined. The CDR3 extends over 14 amino acids. CDR1 SGHTA and CDR2 FQGNSA come from the germline V gene. The V end lost 2 bases, the J end lost 0 bases, and 5 bases lay between the germline ends. CDR3 in DNA: TGTGCCAGCAGCTTATACGGCTCTGGAAACACCATATATTTT. This gives the protein CASSLYGSGNTIYF.

The V call is TRBV2, the J call TRBJ1-1; possible D gene TRBD1, 5 bases. This CDR3 region has 16 residues. Deletions cut 3 bases from V and 3 bases from J, with 17 bases between. Germline CDR1 is SNHLY and CDR2 is FYNNEI. The CDR3 here is CASSELAGLLDTEAFF. For the CDR3, the DNA is TGTGCCAGCAGTGAGCTCGCAGGGTTGTTAGACACTGAAGCTTTCTTT.

The chain employs TRBV18 and TRBJ2-7; possible D gene TRBD1, 5 bases. The CDR3 consists of 14 residues. The V end lost 0 bases, the J end lost 5 bases, and 11 bases lay between the germline ends. Germline V gives CDR1 KGHSH, CDR2 LQKENI. CDR3 residues: CASSPPTAFHEQYF. CDR3 in DNA: TGTGCCAGCTCACCACCGACAGCCTTCCACGAGCAGTACTTC.

V and J are TRBV6-1 and TRBJ2-1; TRBD2 matches 10 bases. V was pared by 8 bases and J by 3 bases, with 7 bases of the junction left unmatched. This CDR3 is 15 amino acids long. Germline V gene sequence: CDR1 MNHNS, CDR2 SASEGT. CDR3 protein: CASCRLAGVYNEQFF. CDR3 sequence (DNA): TGTGCCAGCTGTCGGCTAGCGGGGGTCTACAATGAGCAGTTCTTC.

Regarding this clone: The germline gene is not matched at one end of the junction; a read error may be the cause. V and J are TRBV12-5 and TRBJ2-5; possible D gene TRBD1, 5 bases. In germline, CDR1 is LGHNT, CDR2 FRNRAP. The CDR3 loop spans 16 amino acids. The chain's CDR3 is CASGLVSNRYQGTQYF. Here the CDR3 DNA reads TGTGCTAGTGGTTTGGTATCGAACAGGTACCAAGGGACCCAGTACTTC.

The J gene is TRBJ2-3, the V gene TRBV12-5, with TRBD2 matching over 9 bases. Trimming at V came to 0 bases and at J to 8 bases, leaving 15 bases not matched to a gene. From germline, CDR1 is LGHNT and CDR2 FRNRAP. The CDR3 consists of 18 residues. CDR3 DNA: TGTGCTAGTGGTTTGGTCTCCGGGACTAGCTCGTTCCTGGGTACGCAGTATTTT. As protein: CASGLVSGTSSFLGTQYF. The variable domain in full, completed from reference TRBV12-5 and TRBJ2-3, reads DARVTQTPRHKVTEMGQEVTMRCQPILGHNTVFWYRQTMMQGLELLAYFRNRAPLDDSGMPKDRFSAEMPDATLATLKIQPSEPRDSAVYFCASGLVSGTSSFLGTQYFGPGTRLTVL.

V and J are TRBV29-1 and TRBJ1-1; a weak D match, TRBD1 (5 bases). CDR1 is SQVTM, CDR2 ANQGSEA, per germline. The CDR3 length is 13 residues. V dropped 4 bases and J dropped 5 bases, with 14 bases sitting between them. The CDR3 bases are TGCAGCGTTGTGGCCAGGGAAGGGACTGAAGCTTTCTTT. It encodes CSVVAREGTEAFF.

The CDR3, as DNA: TGCGCCAGCAGCTTCGAGGTAGGCACTGAAGCTTTCTTT. Protein product: CASSFEVGTEAFF. The chain is built from TRBV5-1 and TRBJ1-1; no reliable D call. V was cut by 2 bases and J by 4 bases, with 9 bases left in between. Germline loops: CDR1 SGHRS, CDR2 YFSETQ. The CDR3 runs to 13 residues.

The V call is TRBV5-1, the J call TRBJ2-2; TRBD1 matches 7 bases. Germline assignment: CDR1 SGHRS and CDR2 YFSETQ. This CDR3 comprises 16 residues. The trim removed 2 bases at V and 6 bases at J, leaving 10 bases unmatched. CDR3 coding DNA: TGCGCCAGCAGCTTAGCGACAGGGCCCCCACCCGGGGAGCTGTTTTTT. Protein product: CASSLATGPPPGELFF.

V and J are TRBV4-1 and TRBJ1-1; D might be TRBD1 (6 bases). V lost 0 bases and J 1 base, leaving 9 bases between the germline ends. This CDR3 is built from 15 residues. The V gene's germline CDR1 is MGHRA and CDR2 YSYEKL. This CDR3 is CASSQDTGKNTEAFF. DNA of the CDR3: TGCGCCAGCAGCCAAGATACAGGGAAGAACACTGAAGCTTTCTTT.

J is TRBJ2-5 and V is TRBV7-2; the D is unclear. In germline, CDR1 is SGHTA, CDR2 FQGNSA. CDR3 size: 13 residues. Deletions cut 2 bases from V and 0 bases from J, with 4 bases between. The CDR3 region has the DNA TGTGCCAGCAGCTTATATAACCAAGAGACCCAGTACTTC. The encoded protein is CASSLYNQETQYF. Supplemented by reference TRBV7-2 and TRBJ2-5, the full variable domain reads GAGVSQSPSNKVTEKGKDVELRCDPISGHTALYWYRQSLGQGLEFLIYFQGNSAPDKSGLPSDRFSAERTGGSVSTLTIQRTQQEDSAVYLCASSLYNQETQYFGPGTRLLVL.

This clone was observed once. The rearrangement uses TRBV19 and TRBJ2-5; D is unclear. Germline V lookup: CDR1 LNHDA, CDR2 SQIVND (reference sequence). The CDR3 contains 14 residues. V lost 6 bases and J 1 base, leaving 12 bases between the germline ends. The CDR3 DNA is TGTGCCAGTAGGAGGTCCAGCATCCAAGAGACCCAGTACTTC. It yields the protein CASRRSSIQETQYF.

The chain employs TRBV2 and TRBJ2-2, with D maybe TRBD2 (5 bases). V was trimmed by 3 bases and J by 4 bases, leaving 6 bases between them. CDR1 is SNHLY and CDR2 is FYNNEI in the germline V gene. The CDR3 loop spans 13 amino acids. The DNA of the CDR3 is TGTGCCAGCAGTGACGAGGGCACCGGGGAGCTGTTTTTT. Translated: CASSDEGTGELFF.

The chain has TRBV5-6 and TRBJ2-5, with D maybe TRBD1 (6 bases). V shed 3 bases and J shed 11 bases, with 23 bases lying between them. Looked up from germline, CDR1 is SGHDT and CDR2 is YYEEEE. The CDR3 is made up of 15 amino acids. The CDR3 reads CASSYRDTLNIWQYF. DNA for the CDR3: TGTGCCAGCAGCTACCGGGACACCCTAAATATCTGGCAGTACTTC.

The chain carries TRBV7-2 and TRBJ1-1; D call uncertain. Germline V gene lookup returns CDR1 SGHTA and CDR2 FQGNSA. The CDR3 spans 14 residues. V was pared by 4 bases and J by 2 bases, with 11 bases between. The CDR3 DNA reads TGTGCCAGCAGCTCAGACGGGATTAACACTGAAGCTTTCTTT. Protein product: CASSSDGINTEAFF.

This chain uses TRBV7-3 with TRBJ1-2, with D perhaps matching TRBD1 (5 bases). This CDR3 region has 14 residues. The V end lost 0 bases, the J end lost 7 bases, and 12 bases lay between the germline ends. In germline, CDR1 is SGHTA, CDR2 FQGTGA. CDR3: CASSLTGGDRGYTF. The CDR3 DNA reads TGTGCCAGCAGCTTAACGGGAGGGGATCGTGGCTACACCTTC.

V and J are TRBV30 and TRBJ2-7; 8 nucleotides align to TRBD2. Germline V lookup: CDR1 GTSNPN, CDR2 SVGIG (reference sequence). This CDR3 region has 12 residues. V gave up 4 bases and J gave up 12 bases; unmatched junction bases: 11. CDR3 sequence (DNA): TGTGCCTGGACGGGCGGTAGCGGGATTTCGTACTTC. Translating gives CAWTGGSGISYF.

V gene TRBV6-4 combines with J gene TRBJ2-2, with D possibly being TRBD1 (6 bases). V lost 3 bases and J 3 bases, leaving 20 bases between the germline ends. The CDR3 runs 18 residues. In germline, CDR1 is MRHNA, CDR2 SNTAGT. The DNA of the CDR3 is TGTGCCAGCAGTGAAGAAGCACAGGGAGTGAGTCACACCGGGGAGCTGTTTTTT. Residues: CASSEEAQGVSHTGELFF.

V gene TRBV27 combines with J gene TRBJ1-6, with TRBD1 matching 7 bases. Germline V gives CDR1 MNHEY, CDR2 SMNVEV (reference sequence). The CDR3 consists of 14 residues. The V and J ends lost 6 bases and 9 bases, in that order; junction bases with no gene match: 8. This CDR3 is CASSHQGVSSPLHF. The CDR3 DNA is TGTGCCAGCAGCCATCAGGGGGTGAGTTCACCCCTCCACTTT.

The V gene is TRBV5-1, the J gene TRBJ2-1; the D gene is possibly TRBD1 (6 bases). The CDR3 runs 16 residues. Germline V CDR1 and CDR2: SGHRS, YFSETQ. Trimming stripped 4 bases from V and 11 bases from J, with 25 bases between. The CDR3 coding sequence is TGCGCCAGCAGCAGCTTCAAGGTACAGGGTTCAAATAAGCAGTTCTTC. Residues: CASSSFKVQGSNKQFF.

The V gene is TRBV27, the J gene TRBJ2-7, with unresolved D. V lost 3 bases to trimming and J lost 2 bases, with 11 bases between them. The CDR3 loop spans 14 amino acids. Germline values: CDR1 MNHEY, CDR2 SMNVEV (reference sequence). For the CDR3, the DNA is TGTGCCAGCAGTTTTTCCGGAGTAGCCTACGAGCAGTACTTC. Residues: CASSFSGVAYEQYF.

The gene calls are TRBV5-1 and TRBJ1-2; the D gene is possibly TRBD1 (6 bases). Trimming cost V 4 bases and J 2 bases, with 12 bases left between them. The V gene's germline CDR1 is SGHRS and CDR2 YFSETQ. The CDR3 consists of 14 residues. CDR3 DNA: TGCGCCAGCAGCGTTAGCACAGGGAACTATGGCTACACCTTC. Residues: CASSVSTGNYGYTF.

The chain links TRBV6-4 to TRBJ2-1; 15 bases align to TRBD2. With 0 bases clipped from V and 4 bases from J, the junction kept 4 bases outside the gene matches. The CDR3 is made up of 18 amino acids. The germline V gene has CDR1 MRHNA and CDR2 SNTAGT. The CDR3 spells CASSDSGLAGGGYNEQFF. In DNA form, the CDR3 reads TGTGCCAGCAGTGACTCGGGACTAGCGGGAGGAGGGTACAATGAGCAGTTCTTC.

The chain joins TRBV4-3 to TRBJ1-1; perhaps TRBD1 as D (5 bases). This CDR3 region has 14 residues. Per the germline V gene, CDR1 is LGHNA and CDR2 is YSLEER. V lost 2 bases and J lost 3, with 10 bases in between. CDR3 protein: CASSQFWGDTEAFF. In DNA form, the CDR3 reads TGCGCCAGCAGCCAATTCTGGGGGGACACTGAAGCTTTCTTT.

The chain links TRBV7-9 to TRBJ2-3; 9 bases agree with TRBD2. J gave up 0 bases and V 4 bases, and 5 bases lay outside the gene matches. This CDR3 is built from 16 residues. CDR1 is SEHNR, CDR2 FQNEAQ, per germline (reference sequence). CDR3 region: CASSYLAGTSTDTQYF. The CDR3, as DNA: TGTGCCAGCAGCTATCTAGCGGGGACTAGCACAGATACGCAGTATTTT.

V and J are TRBV30 and TRBJ2-7; weak D call: TRBD2 (6 bases). CDR1 and CDR2 from the germline V gene are GTSNPN and SVGIG (reference sequence). There are 14 residues in the CDR3. V gave up 5 bases and J gave up 2 bases, with 16 bases separating them. The DNA of the CDR3 is TGTGCCTGGTCCCGTGGAGGGACGGCCTACGAGCAGTACTTC. Translating gives CAWSRGGTAYEQYF.

The CDR3 sequence is CAISVYSSYEQYF. CDR3 in DNA: TGTGCCATCAGTGTCTACAGTTCCTACGAGCAGTACTTC. The chain recombines TRBV10-3 with TRBJ2-7; D not certain. The CDR3 runs to 13 residues. Germline V gene lookup returns CDR1 ENHRY and CDR2 SYGVKD. V lost 4 bases to trimming and J lost 1 base, with 8 bases between them.

This clone was observed a single time. The V call is TRBV6-6, the J call TRBJ1-1; no clear D. The V and J ends lost 0 bases and 0 bases respectively, with 8 bases between them. Germline-derived CDR1 and CDR2 are MNHNY and SVGAGI (reference sequence). There are 15 residues in the CDR3. The CDR3 spells CASSYSAGMNTEAFF. CDR3 nucleotide sequence: TGTGCCAGCAGTTACTCCGCAGGTATGAACACTGAAGCTTTCTTT.

This chain connects TRBV27 to TRBJ1-2; TRBD1 might be the D (6 bases). Trimming left V 1 base short and J 4 bases short, with 22 bases between. The CDR3 extends over 18 amino acids. Germline CDR1 and CDR2: MNHEY and SMNVEV (reference sequence). CDR3 protein: CASSLYSGQGNFFYGYTF. The CDR3 DNA sequence: TGTGCCAGCAGTTTATATTCGGGGCAGGGGAATTTTTTCTATGGCTACACCTTC.

V gene TRBV11-2 combines with J gene TRBJ1-2; 7 nucleotides line up with TRBD1. The germline CDR1 and CDR2 sequences are SGHAT and FQNNGV. This CDR3 region has 18 residues. Trimming at V came to 2 bases and at J to 0 bases, leaving 12 bases not matched to a gene. The DNA for the CDR3 is TGTGCCAGCAGCTTAATTTCGTCGCGGCAGGGGGCTAACTATGGCTACACCTTC. Its protein product is CASSLISSRQGANYGYTF.